The 24 T cell receptor beta chains reported below all come from one sample, sequenced in a study of shared clonotypes between healthy human individuals. Sequencing was performed with immunoSEQ multiplex PCR; in TCRdb, only in-frame clones are kept and a portion is missing. There are 850,000 to 1,200,000 clones in the sample; about three quarters occur only once, and 1.2% to 1.5% lies in the top ten. Sequences were obtained from memory CD4+ T cells sorted from blood. Subset denoted: CD45RA-negative fraction. These TCRs come from a man aged 18-30 years in good health.

Remarks on this clone: A single base separates this from a much larger clone, so it may be a read error. V is TRBV5-4 and J is TRBJ1-2, with 7 nucleotides matching TRBD1. The CDR3 spans 14 residues. CDR1 is SGHNT and CDR2 is YYREEE in the germline V gene (reference sequence). V trimming: 4 bases; J trimming: 2 bases; junction bases outside the gene matches: 5. The CDR3 nucleotides read TGTGCCAGCAGCCCCGTACAGGGGAACTATGGCTACACCTTC. Its protein product is CASSPVQGNYGYTF.

This chain uses TRBV28 with TRBJ2-5, with TRBD1 identical over 7 bases. J lost 2 bases, V lost 5 bases, and 8 bases had no gene match. Germline V gene data show CDR1 as MDHEN and CDR2 as SYDVKM. CDR3 size: 15 residues. CDR3 bases: TGTGCCAGCAGTGTACAGGACAGGCCTCAAGAGACCCAGTACTTC. It is translated as CASSVQDRPQETQYF.

The chain carries TRBV7-6 and TRBJ2-1; 9 nucleotides agree with TRBD1. Germline CDR1 reads SGHVS; CDR2 reads FNYEAQ. CDR3 length: 17 amino acids. J lost 8 bases, V lost 3 bases, and 14 bases had no gene match. This chain's CDR3 is CASSFKPVGQGFHEQFF. CDR3 coding DNA: TGTGCCAGCAGCTTTAAACCCGTCGGACAGGGGTTCCATGAGCAGTTCTTC.

The J gene is TRBJ2-3, the V gene TRBV5-8; D perhaps matches TRBD1 (6 bases). V gave up 6 bases and J gave up 3 bases, with 14 bases separating them. The length of the CDR3 is 14 residues. Germline-derived CDR1 and CDR2 are SGHTS and YDEGEE. CDR3 residues: CASNLGGRTDTQYF. DNA for the CDR3: TGTGCCAGCAACCTAGGGGGAAGGACAGATACGCAGTATTTT.

The chain employs TRBV7-9 and TRBJ2-1, with D unclear. The germline V gene has CDR1 SEHNR and CDR2 FQNEAQ (reference sequence). Trimming cost V 1 base and J 3 bases, with 7 bases left between them. The CDR3 is 14 residues long. In nucleotides, the CDR3 is TGTGCCAGCAGCTTAGGGCAGAACTACAATGAGCAGTTCTTC. Amino acid sequence: CASSLGQNYNEQFF.

This clone was found once. The chain employs TRBV11-2 and TRBJ2-1; the D call may be TRBD1 or TRBD2 (5 bases each). The V gene lost 6 bases and the J gene lost 3 bases, with 18 bases spanning the gap. The CDR3 has 16 amino acids. Per the germline V gene, CDR1 is SGHAT and CDR2 is FQNNGV. This chain's CDR3 is CASSSPGTDYYNEQFF. In DNA, the CDR3 is TGTGCCAGCAGTTCCCCCGGGACCGACTACTACAATGAGCAGTTCTTC.

The chain has TRBV19 and TRBJ1-1, with a weak D call TRBD1 (5 bases). Germline-derived CDR1 and CDR2 are LNHDA and SQIVND (reference sequence). The CDR3 sequence is 15 residues long. V dropped 3 bases and J dropped 8 bases, with 19 bases sitting between them. The CDR3 nucleotides are TGTGCCAGTAGTATGGGGGGGTGGCAGGAGGGAGAAGCTTTCTTT. Encoded protein: CASSMGGWQEGEAFF.

This clone showed up just a few times. This chain links TRBV6-5 with TRBJ1-4; TRBD1 might be the D (6 bases). Trimming stripped 2 bases from V and 4 bases from J, with 8 bases between. The CDR3 totals 14 residues. Germline CDR1 reads MNHEY; CDR2 reads SVGAGI. As DNA, the CDR3 is TGTGCCAGCAGTTACGGACAGATTAATGAAAAACTGTTTTTT. Protein sequence: CASSYGQINEKLFF.

This rearrangement joins TRBV4-1 to TRBJ1-2; a weak D match, TRBD1 (5 bases). The V end was cut by 0 bases, the J end by 1 base, with 21 bases between. The CDR3 has 19 amino acids. CDR1 and CDR2 from the germline V gene are MGHRA and YSYEKL. The CDR3 loop reads CASSQEGAVGVAFNYGYTF. In DNA, the CDR3 is TGCGCCAGCAGCCAAGAAGGGGCGGTGGGGGTGGCCTTTAACTATGGCTACACCTTC.

J is TRBJ2-3 and V is TRBV10-1, with D perhaps matching TRBD1 (5 bases). The CDR3 consists of 15 residues. Trimming cost V 3 bases and J 0 bases, with 10 bases left between them. The germline CDR1 and CDR2 sequences are WNHNN and SYGVQD (reference sequence). The CDR3 loop reads CASSDDSLSTDTQYF. For the CDR3, the DNA is TGCGCCAGCAGTGACGACAGTCTAAGCACAGATACGCAGTATTTT.

This clone was detected many times. V usage is TRBV29-1 and J usage is TRBJ2-1; 7 bases agree with TRBD2. The CDR3 runs 14 residues. V shed 4 bases, J shed 0 bases, and the junction held 3 bases outside the gene matches. CDR1 is SQVTM, CDR2 ANQGSEA, per germline. Here the CDR3 reads CSVASGYSYNEQFF. CDR3 nucleotides: TGCAGCGTTGCTAGCGGATACTCCTACAATGAGCAGTTCTTC.

The V and J genes are TRBV7-2 and TRBJ2-1; D gene unclear. The CDR3 consists of 12 residues. The germline V and J ends were trimmed by 4 bases and 9 bases, with 10 bases remaining between them. Per the germline V gene, CDR1 is SGHTA and CDR2 is FQGNSA. CDR3 nucleotide sequence: TGTGCCAGCAGCTCCCCGGCTGGTGAGCAGTTCTTC. It encodes CASSSPAGEQFF. Looking up the rest from reference TRBV7-2 and TRBJ2-1 gives the full variable domain: GAGVSQSPSNKVTEKGKDVELRCDPISGHTALYWYRQSLGQGLEFLIYFQGNSAPDKSGLPSDRFSAERTGGSVSTLTIQRTQQEDSAVYLCASSSPAGEQFFGPGTRLTVL.

The rearrangement links TRBV18 to TRBJ1-2; D gene uncertain. CDR1 KGHSH and CDR2 LQKENI come from the germline V gene. Trimming removed 6 bases at V and 4 bases at J, with 15 bases between. This CDR3 has 14 amino acids. The CDR3 sequence is CASSFEEFSYGYTF. In nucleotides, the CDR3 is TGTGCCAGCTCTTTCGAAGAGTTTAGCTATGGCTACACCTTC.

The chain recombines TRBV6-1 with TRBJ1-2; TRBD1 might be the D (5 bases). CDR1 MNHNS and CDR2 SASEGT come from the germline V gene. The CDR3 is 14 amino acids. Between the trimmed V and J ends, which lost 6 bases and 3 bases, there was a span of 14 bases. CDR3 in DNA: TGTGCCAGCAGGGGGCCGGGAAGCGACTATGGCTACACCTTC. The encoded protein is CASRGPGSDYGYTF.

The gene calls are TRBV11-3 and TRBJ2-3; D might be TRBD2 (6 bases). Germline CDR1 and CDR2: SGHNT and YENEEA. V was clipped by 5 bases and J by 5 bases, with 17 bases between them. There are 15 residues in the CDR3. CDR3 bases: TGTGCCAGCAGCCAAGCGAGCGGGCACGGAGATACGCAGTATTTT. Amino acids: CASSQASGHGDTQYF.

This chain links TRBV18 with TRBJ2-5, with no clear D. CDR3 size: 12 residues. Germline lookup yields CDR1 KGHSH and CDR2 LQKENI. V was pared by 6 bases and J by 3 bases, with 8 bases between. The CDR3 protein is CASSSGKETQYF. The CDR3 DNA reads as TGTGCCAGCTCGTCGGGCAAAGAGACCCAGTACTTC.

In DNA form, the CDR3 reads TGTGCCAGTAGTATCGACAGGATCTCCCAGCATTTT. Translating gives CASSIDRISQHF. The chain carries TRBV19 and TRBJ1-5; possibly TRBD1 for D (6 bases). V lost 3 bases to trimming and J lost 11 bases, with 11 bases between them. CDR1 and CDR2 (germline): LNHDA, SQIVND (reference sequence). The CDR3 length is 12 residues.

This clone was counted a few times. The DNA of the CDR3 is TGTGCCAGCAGTGATAGACAGGGGTACAGTGGGGCCAACGTCCTGACTTTC. It encodes CASSDRQGYSGANVLTF. The rearrangement joins TRBV6-1 to TRBJ2-6; 8 bases match TRBD1. From germline, CDR1 is MNHNS and CDR2 SASEGT. The CDR3 consists of 17 residues. Losses at the gene ends were 3 bases for V and 3 bases for J; bases not matched to a gene: 7.

Only one count was recorded for this clone. The chain couples TRBV30 to TRBJ1-6; D gene unclear. V was trimmed by 4 bases and J by 8 bases, leaving 12 bases between them. Germline V gene lookup returns CDR1 GTSNPN and CDR2 SVGIG (reference sequence). The CDR3 has 13 residues. The DNA for the CDR3 is TGTGCCTGGACCCTTACGGATGATTCACCCCTCCACTTT. This sequence encodes CAWTLTDDSPLHF.

This clone came up a few times. Other nucleotide sequences from this sample produce the same CDR3. This chain uses TRBV6-1 with TRBJ1-1, with D possibly matching TRBD1 (6 bases). The V end was cut by 6 bases, the J end by 0 bases, with 8 bases between. The CDR3 sequence is 13 residues long. Germline CDR1 MNHNS, CDR2 SASEGT. CDR3 loop: CASSGQLNTEAFF. CDR3 in DNA: TGTGCCAGCAGCGGACAGTTGAACACTGAAGCTTTCTTT.

The chain carries TRBV19 and TRBJ2-3; 8 nucleotides agree with TRBD2. V lost 3 bases, J lost 8 bases, and 7 bases stayed unmatched. This CDR3 comprises 14 residues. Looked up from germline, CDR1 is LNHDA and CDR2 is SQIVND (reference sequence). The CDR3 protein is CASSMTGGPVTQYF. In DNA, the CDR3 is TGTGCCAGTAGTATGACGGGAGGGCCAGTTACGCAGTATTTT.

The CDR3, as DNA: TGTGCCAGCAAAACCCCCTCGGGCGGCTACACCTTC. Its translation is CASKTPSGGYTF. The rearrangement uses TRBV6-4 and TRBJ1-2, with no clear D. Germline V gene sequence: CDR1 MRHNA, CDR2 SNTAGT. Trimming removed 7 bases at V and 8 bases at J, with 14 bases between. This CDR3 spans 12 amino acids.

The chain has TRBV5-6 and TRBJ1-5; 8 positions agree with TRBD1. Germline V gives CDR1 SGHDT, CDR2 YYEEEE. This CDR3 has 19 amino acids. Trimming took 3 bases from V and 4 from J; bases not matched to a gene: 18. DNA for the CDR3: TGTGCCAGCAGCTCCTTTCAGGGGACAGGCCATACTCAAAATCAGCCCCAGCATTTT. Its protein product is CASSSFQGTGHTQNQPQHF.

The chain is built from TRBV19 and TRBJ1-4; D is undetermined. The CDR3 has 9 amino acids. CDR1 is LNHDA and CDR2 is SQIVND in the germline V gene (reference sequence). CDR3 protein: CARACELFF. DNA for the CDR3: TGTGCTAGGGCCTGTGAACTGTTTTTT.